Below, 24 T cell receptor beta chains from the same sample are listed, as sequenced in a study of T cell changes during pregnancy in multiple sclerosis. This table comes from immunoSEQ multiplex PCR, and its TCRdb copy is limited to in-frame clones, with some not included. The sample has tens of thousands of clones, 75% to 95% seen once; the top ten hold around 1.7%. Specimen: peripheral blood, collected after pregnancy. These receptors all stem from a female donor in good health, enrolled as a control in a pregnancy study.

The chain joins TRBV7-2 to TRBJ1-2; TRBD1 agrees at 9 bases. The V and J ends lost 1 base and 6 bases, in that order; junction bases with no gene match: 3. This CDR3 has 14 residues. Germline values: CDR1 SGHTA, CDR2 FQGNSA. This chain's CDR3 is CASSLGTGGDGYTF. The CDR3 DNA is TGTGCCAGCAGCTTAGGAACAGGGGGCGATGGCTACACCTTC.

The chain couples TRBV5-1 to TRBJ2-1; 8 nucleotides match TRBD1. The germline gives CDR1 SGHRS, CDR2 YFSETQ. Unmatched junction bases numbered 8, after V lost 4 bases and J lost 2 bases. This CDR3 contains 16 residues. CDR3 bases: TGCGCCAGCAGCCCTCTCGGACAGGGCACCTACAATGAGCAGTTCTTC. Translating gives CASSPLGQGTYNEQFF.

For the CDR3, the DNA is TGTGCCAGCAGTTACAACAGTAAAACTTATGGCTACACCTTC. This gives the protein CASSYNSKTYGYTF. The J gene is TRBJ1-2, the V gene TRBV6-5; D is unclear. CDR1 is MNHEY and CDR2 is SVGAGI in the germline V gene. The CDR3 has 14 amino acids. The ends were cut back, 2 bases at V and 5 bases at J, with 12 bases in the middle.

This chain uses TRBV23-1 with TRBJ2-1; D gene uncertain. TRBV23-1 is an ORF, and what it does is uncertain. Between the trimmed V and J ends, which lost 3 bases and 3 bases, there was a span of 12 bases. The CDR3 loop spans 15 amino acids. The DNA for the CDR3 is TGCGCCAGCAGTCACACTAATTTGGGCTACAATGAGCAGTTCTTC. This codes for CASSHTNLGYNEQFF.

The chain carries TRBV5-1 and TRBJ1-4; D unclear. The ends were cut back, 0 bases at V and 8 bases at J, with 8 bases in the middle. CDR1 and CDR2 from the germline V gene are SGHRS and YFSETQ. The CDR3 runs to 13 residues. The CDR3 reads CASSLGVREKLFF. CDR3 nucleotide sequence: TGCGCCAGCAGCTTGGGAGTCCGGGAAAAACTGTTTTTT.

The chain employs TRBV14 and TRBJ2-1; possibly TRBD2 for D (5 bases). The CDR3 sequence is 14 residues long. With 1 base removed from V and 7 bases from J, the gap between germline ends came to 11 bases. The germline V gene has CDR1 SGHDN and CDR2 FVKESK. Written as DNA, the CDR3 is TGTGCCAGCAGCCAAGTTACGGGAACTAATGAGCAGTTCTTC. This encodes CASSQVTGTNEQFF.

V and J are TRBV7-2 and TRBJ1-1; D may be TRBD1 (6 bases). V shed 11 bases and J shed 7 bases, with 23 bases lying between them. From germline, CDR1 is SGHTA and CDR2 FQGNSA. The CDR3 totals 14 residues. DNA of the CDR3: TGTGCCGGAGCACGGGGGGGCGCAAGTAGTGAAGCTTTCTTT. Translated, it gives CAGARGGASSEAFF.

CDR3 sequence reads: CASSLSGQPVKGEQYF. The CDR3, as DNA: TGTGCCAGCAGCTTGTCGGGACAGCCCGTGAAGGGCGAGCAGTACTTC. The chain joins TRBV7-9 to TRBJ2-7; 7 bases line up with TRBD1. J lost 6 bases, V lost 3 bases, and 14 bases had no gene match. CDR1 SEHNR and CDR2 FQNEAQ come from the germline V gene (reference sequence). The CDR3 loop spans 16 amino acids.

The rearrangement joins TRBV7-9 to TRBJ1-1; no reliable D call. This CDR3 is 14 amino acids long. The ends were cut back, 0 bases at V and 1 base at J, with 6 bases in the middle. CDR1 and CDR2 from the germline V gene are SEHNR and FQNEAQ (reference sequence). The CDR3 DNA reads as TGTGCCAGCAGCTTAGCGTTCCAGAACACTGAAGCTTTCTTT. This translates into CASSLAFQNTEAFF.

J is TRBJ1-2 and V is TRBV4-1; TRBD1 matches at 8 bases. In germline, CDR1 is MGHRA, CDR2 YSYEKL. This CDR3 is 15 amino acids long. V shed 1 base, J shed 2 bases, and the junction held 3 bases outside the gene matches. In DNA form, the CDR3 reads TGCGCCAGCAGCCAAGGGAGGACAGGGAACTATGGCTACACCTTC. Translation gives CASSQGRTGNYGYTF.

The CDR3 region has the DNA TGCGCCAGCAGCTTGGAGATGGCCTCCTATGGCTACACCTTC. Translating it yields CASSLEMASYGYTF. The gene calls are TRBV5-1 and TRBJ1-2; D unresolved. V lost 0 bases, J lost 4 bases, and 10 bases lay in between. CDR3 length: 14 amino acids. Germline V gene sequence: CDR1 SGHRS, CDR2 YFSETQ.

This chain links TRBV4-3 with TRBJ2-5; 10 nucleotides match TRBD1. The CDR3 extends over 16 amino acids. The V gene end was trimmed by 1 base and the J gene end by 5 bases; junction bases not matched to a gene: 7. Germline-derived CDR1 and CDR2 are LGHNA and YSLEER. CDR3 loop: CASSQVGQGILETQYF. The DNA for the CDR3 is TGCGCCAGCAGCCAAGTGGGACAGGGGATCTTGGAGACCCAGTACTTC.

The chain joins TRBV6-1 to TRBJ1-1; tentative D call: TRBD1 (6 bases). V lost 5 bases and J lost 0, with 10 bases in between. This CDR3 spans 14 amino acids. Germline CDR1 and CDR2: MNHNS and SASEGT. The CDR3 is CASSSGVMNTEAFF. The CDR3 DNA follows: TGTGCCAGCAGTTCAGGGGTAATGAACACTGAAGCTTTCTTT.

The rearrangement uses TRBV7-9 and TRBJ1-1; 7 nucleotides line up with TRBD1. CDR1 is SEHNR, CDR2 FQNEAQ, per germline (reference sequence). The CDR3 covers 12 residues. V dropped 5 bases and J dropped 11; count of bases not matched to a gene: 8. CDR3 in DNA: TGTGCCAGCAGCGGGCCGGGACAGCACGCTTTCTTT. Translated, it gives CASSGPGQHAFF. Full variable domain (outside the CDR3, taken from reference TRBV7-9 and TRBJ1-1): DTGVSQNPRHKITKRGQNVTFRCDPISEHNRLYWYRQTLGQGPEFLTYFQNEAQLEKSRLLSDRFSAERPKGSFSTLEIQRTEQGDSAMYLCASSGPGQHAFFGQGTRLTVV.

The CDR3 loop is CASSLRQMNTEAFF. CDR3 DNA sequence: TGTGCCAGCAGCTTAAGACAGATGAACACTGAAGCTTTCTTT. The gene calls are TRBV11-1 and TRBJ1-1; D possibly corresponds to TRBD1 (5 bases). V was trimmed by 2 bases and J by 0 bases, leaving 7 bases between them. This CDR3 has 14 amino acids. Germline V gives CDR1 SGHAT, CDR2 FQDESV (reference sequence). Full variable domain (rest looked up from reference TRBV11-1 and TRBJ1-1): EAEVAQSPRYKITEKSQAVAFWCDPISGHATLYWYRQILGQGPELLVQFQDESVVDDSQLPKDRFSAERLKGVDSTLKIQPAELGDSAMYLCASSLRQMNTEAFFGQGTRLTVV.

The genes are TRBV6-1 and TRBJ1-5, with a tentative D call TRBD1 (5 bases). This CDR3 is built from 14 residues. The V end lost 6 bases, the J end lost 1 base, and 10 bases lay between the germline ends. CDR1 is MNHNS and CDR2 is SASEGT in the germline V gene. The CDR3: CASRSGGSNQPQHF. CDR3 DNA: TGTGCCAGCAGGTCGGGGGGGAGCAATCAGCCCCAGCATTTT.

This sequence joins TRBV2 and TRBJ2-5; D may be TRBD2 (5 bases). The CDR3 sequence is 15 residues long. Germline V CDR1 and CDR2: SNHLY, FYNNEI. Trimming shortened V by 4 bases and J by 5 bases, and 17 bases separated the two germline ends. The CDR3 protein is CASSVVSNRGETQYF. In nucleotides, the CDR3 is TGTGCCAGCAGTGTAGTCAGTAATAGAGGGGAGACCCAGTACTTC.

In its sample, this clone was seen once. V and J are TRBV7-2 and TRBJ2-1; D is possibly TRBD2 (6 bases). Germline-derived CDR1 and CDR2 are SGHTA and FQGNSA. Trimming removed 3 bases at V and 7 bases at J, with 13 bases between. This CDR3 has 14 amino acids. This CDR3 is CASSFRGTLNEQFF. As DNA, the CDR3 is TGTGCCAGCAGCTTCCGGGGGACTCTTAATGAGCAGTTCTTC.

This clone has just a few counts. CDR3 loop: CASSHPGGYEQYF. DNA of the CDR3: TGTGCCAGCTCACACCCGGGGGGTTACGAGCAGTACTTC. The chain recombines TRBV18 with TRBJ2-7; TRBD2 aligns across 7 bases. The CDR3 is made up of 13 amino acids. Germline V gives CDR1 KGHSH, CDR2 LQKENI. The junction had 4 bases not matched to a gene; V was cut back by 4 bases and J by 4 bases.

This sequence joins TRBV4-3 and TRBJ1-1; D gene uncertain. Trimming cost V 0 bases and J 0 bases, with 14 bases left between them. Germline V gene lookup returns CDR1 LGHNA and CDR2 YSLEER. The CDR3 spans 17 residues. The CDR3 DNA reads as TGCGCCAGCAGCCAAGACTATTTTGGAGGGATGAACACTGAAGCTTTCTTT. Translating it yields CASSQDYFGGMNTEAFF.

This clone turned up a few times. The chain combines TRBV12-5 with TRBJ2-1; 7 bases match TRBD1. This CDR3 spans 15 amino acids. Germline loops: CDR1 LGHNT, CDR2 FRNRAP. V gave up 1 base and J gave up 9 bases; unmatched junction bases: 9. The CDR3 bases are TGTGCTAGTGGTTTGGACTCGACAGGGTACCGTGAGCAGTTCTTC. Translating gives CASGLDSTGYREQFF.

The gene calls are TRBV23-1 and TRBJ2-5; 9 bases are shared with TRBD1. TRBV23-1 falls under the ORF class, with uncertain function. CDR3 length: 15 amino acids. V gave up 7 bases and J gave up 5 bases; unmatched junction bases: 11. The CDR3 nucleotides read TGCGCCAGCACCCTCGGACAGGGGATGTATGAGACCCAGTACTTC. Encoded protein: CASTLGQGMYETQYF.

The V call is TRBV7-6, the J call TRBJ1-2; TRBD1 aligns across 9 bases. The CDR3 extends over 14 amino acids. Germline loops: CDR1 SGHVS, CDR2 FNYEAQ. The ends lost 4 bases at V and 2 bases at J; junction bases unmatched: 2. CDR3 DNA: TGTGCCAGCAGCTCCGGGACAGGGAACTATGGCTACACCTTC. Translating it yields CASSSGTGNYGYTF. Filled out from reference TRBV7-6 and TRBJ1-2, the complete variable domain reads GAGVSQSPRYKVTKRGQDVALRCDPISGHVSLYWYRQALGQGPEFLTYFNYEAQQDKSGLPNDRFSAERPEGSISTLTIQRTEQRDSAMYRCASSSGTGNYGYTFGSGTRLTVV.

Here the CDR3 reads CASSFSRVDTEAFF. The CDR3 DNA reads as TGTGCCAGCAGTTTCAGCAGGGTCGACACTGAAGCTTTCTTT. V gene TRBV7-9 combines with J gene TRBJ1-1; D possibly corresponds to TRBD1 (5 bases). The CDR3 has 14 amino acids. Germline CDR1 reads SEHNR; CDR2 reads FQNEAQ (reference sequence). With 6 bases removed from V and 3 bases from J, the gap between germline ends came to 14 bases.